One T cell receptor beta chain is described in this entry. Its specificity is not known. This record comes from a study of cytomegalovirus exposure and HLA in healthy donors. Whole-study findings and limits: Associated with HLA alleles at 0.05 false discovery rate in a later analysis were 16,951 TCR beta sequences. Usually a TCR sequence was rare, but some public TCRs were found in many donors.

The germline gives CDR1 SGHRS, CDR2 YFSETQ. V gave up 3 bases and J gave up 7 bases, with 14 bases separating them. This CDR3 contains 14 residues. Primers: 60 Vbeta forward and 13 Jbeta reverse. TCRdb's copy holds only in-frame clones and misses some; the assay was immunoSEQ multiplex PCR. This repertoire shows about 150,000 clones, 55% to 85% found once; its top ten account for approximately 2.1%. The clonotype originates from a man aged 40-49 years in good health and CMV-seronegative. The chain joins TRBV5-1 to TRBJ2-1; no reliable D call. Sequenced material: PBMCs. The CDR3 DNA is TGCGCCAGCAGCTCACTCCGCCCCCTAAATGAGCAGTTCTTC. Encoded protein: CASSSLRPLNEQFF. Full variable domain (rest looked up from reference TRBV5-1 and TRBJ2-1): KAGVTQTPRYLIKTRGQQVTLSCSPISGHRSVSWYQQTPGQGLQFLFEYFSETQRNKGNFPGRFSGRQFSNSRSEMNVSTLELGDSALYLCASSSLRPLNEQFFGPGTRLTVL.